The clone carrying this T cell receptor (beta chain) was seen a single time. CDR3 length: 16 residues. The germline gives CDR1 SGHVS, CDR2 FQNEAQ. V was pared by 2 bases and J by 9 bases, with 7 bases of the junction left unmatched. The data derive from a study of T cell responses to AZD1222 COVID-19 vaccine. Clones were read by immunoSEQ multiplex PCR, and TCRdb kept only the in-frame ones, dropping some. The sample includes some 140,000 clones, roughly 87% seen only once; the top ten take over 5%. The receptor comes from an adult who received the AZD1222 COVID-19 vaccine. This sample comprised peripheral blood, obtained 28 days after the second AZD1222 dose. V usage is TRBV7-8 and J usage is TRBJ2-1; 13 nucleotides match TRBD2. CDR3 nucleotides: TGTGCCAGCAGCTTAATAGGACTAGCGGGAGCGGCTGAGCAGTTCTTC. It is translated as CASSLIGLAGAAEQFF.